These 5 T cell receptor beta chains share one sample of origin, sequenced in a study of patients and donors after allogeneic stem cell transplantation. TCRdb recomputed calls from the RT-PCR reads with MiXCR, one row per CDR3 protein. Altogether 800,000 to 1,000,000 distinct CDR3 sequences are present, approximately 18% being singletons, with the ten largest covering 6%. The specimen was blood, either unsorted or a sorted T cell fraction (not recorded which). The receptors were sampled from a human donor who was either an allogeneic HSCT recipient or a stem cell or donor lymphocyte infusion donor (not recorded which). It is not recorded whose cells these are; they may come from a transplant donor.

J is TRBJ2-7 and V is TRBV7-3, with D tentatively TRBD2 (6 bases). CDR1 and CDR2 (germline): SGHTA, FQGTGA. This CDR3 comprises 17 residues. V was pared by 5 bases and J by 7 bases, with 27 bases between. CDR3 in amino acids: CASSTPGRDFPGIEQYF. The CDR3 DNA sequence: TGTGCCAGCAGCACCCCGGGACGGGACTTCCCCGGGATAGAGCAGTACTTC.

The chain links TRBV28 to TRBJ2-7, with D perhaps assigned TRBD1 or TRBD2 (7 bases each). CDR1 is MDHEN and CDR2 is SYDVKM in the germline V gene. V gave up 6 bases and J gave up 2 bases, with 17 bases separating them. The CDR3 sequence is 15 residues long. The CDR3 region has the DNA TGTGCCAGCAGCCTGGGAGGGGGCAGAACCTACGAGCAGTACTTC. Encoded protein: CASSLGGGRTYEQYF.

This clonotype was observed many times. This chain uses TRBV10-3 with TRBJ1-5; D might be TRBD1 (5 bases). V was pared by 3 bases and J by 6 bases, with 18 bases between. Germline assignment: CDR1 ENHRY and CDR2 SYGVKD. The CDR3 sequence is 16 residues long. This chain's CDR3 is CAISDLERGASQPQHF. The CDR3 coding sequence is TGTGCCATCAGTGACCTAGAAAGAGGGGCCAGTCAGCCCCAGCATTTT.

The chain carries TRBV6-5 and TRBJ1-3; D is undetermined. In germline, CDR1 is MNHEY, CDR2 SVGAGI. The CDR3 is 14 amino acids. V lost 2 bases, J lost 0 bases, and 5 bases lay in between. CDR3 in amino acids: CASSYRPSGNTIYF. CDR3 nucleotides: TGTGCCAGCAGTTACCGGCCCTCTGGAAACACCATATATTTT.

The chain employs TRBV20-1 and TRBJ1-3, with D possibly being TRBD1 (6 bases). In germline, CDR1 is DFQATT, CDR2 SNEGSKA (reference sequence). V dropped 0 bases and J dropped 9 bases, with 12 bases sitting between them. This CDR3 is 13 amino acids long. The CDR3 spells CSARDRQAITIYF. DNA for the CDR3: TGCAGTGCTAGAGATCGACAGGCCATCACCATATATTTT.